The subject of this entry is one T cell receptor (beta chain). Its antigen is not identified. This entry comes from a study of T cell responses to AZD1222 COVID-19 vaccine. Only in-frame clones appear in the TCRdb table, and some are missing; sequencing was by immunoSEQ multiplex PCR. The sample yields 150,000 to 180,000 clones, more than 75% seen once. Trimming pared 7 bases from V and 5 bases from J, leaving 12 bases between. The CDR3 consists of 13 residues. CDR1 and CDR2 from the germline V gene are SNHLY and FYNNEI. Regarding the study as a whole: Sampling that yielded the repertoires occurred only after the peak T cell response.

Specimen: peripheral blood, collected on day 0 of AZD1222 vaccination. This chain links TRBV2 with TRBJ1-5; a possible D gene is TRBD1 (5 bases). The TCR was taken from an adult in good health. CDR3 coding DNA: TGTGCCAGCACTATGGGACTTTATCAGCCCCAGCATTTT. This translates into CASTMGLYQPQHF.